These T cell receptor beta chains were read from a single sample in a study of T cell changes during pregnancy in multiple sclerosis. This table comes from immunoSEQ multiplex PCR, and its TCRdb copy is limited to in-frame clones, with some not included. The table includes approximately 48,000 clones, 85% to 95% detected once. The sample here was CD4+ T cells from peripheral blood mononuclear cells, taken in the second trimester of pregnancy. These receptors all come from a female donor with multiple sclerosis, enrolled in a pregnancy study. CDR3s include the opening cysteine and the closing phenylalanine or tryptophan. The D gene is left open where the match is weak. A clone size is listed for some rows: how often the clone was seen (once, few, many), or a class if it is expanded.

CASSEGGQGETQYF TGTGCCAGCAGTGAAGGGGGCCAAGGAGAGACCCAGTACTTC - - TRBJ2-5 TRBV25-1
CASSYSSGGTDTQYF TGCGCCAGCAGTTATTCTAGCGGGGGCACAGATACGCAGTATTTT - TRBD2 TRBJ2-3 TRBV10-2
CATRTRIMNTEAFF TGTGCCACACGAACCAGGATTATGAACACTGAAGCTTTCTTT - - TRBJ1-1 TRBV6-5
CARAQGAGGANVLTF TGTGCCCGTGCGCAGGGGGCAGGTGGGGCCAACGTCCTGACTTTC - TRBD1 TRBJ2-6 TRBV30
CASSPREGRRYGYTF TGTGCCAGCTCACCCCGCGAGGGCCGGCGCTATGGCTACACCTTC - - TRBJ1-2 TRBV18
CASSLERFGFYGYTF TGTGCCAGCAGCTTGGAGCGTTTTGGGTTCTATGGCTACACCTTC - - TRBJ1-2 TRBV5-6
CASSPGLARGPGELFF TGTGCCAGCAGCCCAGGACTAGCTAGGGGCCCCGGGGAGCTGTTTTTT - TRBD2 TRBJ2-2 TRBV4-2
CASSSEWGPGQPQHF TGTGCCAGCAGCTCCGAATGGGGGCCCGGTCAGCCCCAGCATTTT - - TRBJ1-5 TRBV7-2
CASRLIETQYF TGCGCCAGCAGGTTAATCGAGACCCAGTACTTC - - TRBJ2-5 TRBV5-1
CASSNPSQGSGTEAFF TGTGCCAGTAGTAATCCTTCTCAGGGTTCGGGCACTGAAGCTTTCTTT - - TRBJ1-1 TRBV19
CASNKQYSNQPQHF TGTGCCAGCAATAAACAGTATAGCAATCAGCCCCAGCATTTT - - TRBJ1-5 TRBV2
CASSGPNSYNEQFF TGTGCCAGCAGTGGGCCGAACTCCTACAATGAGCAGTTCTTC - - TRBJ2-1 TRBV6-1
CATSDRGGYNEQFF TGTGCCACATCGGACAGGGGAGGATACAATGAGCAGTTCTTC once TRBD1 TRBJ2-1 TRBV2
CASSESTGGEKLFF TGTGCCAGCAGTGAAAGCACAGGTGGCGAAAAACTGTTTTTT - - TRBJ1-4 TRBV6-1
CASSHRHLKASNTGELFF TGTGCCAGCAGTCACCGACATTTAAAGGCTTCGAACACCGGGGAGCTGTTTTTT - - TRBJ2-2 TRBV14
CAIRGGGADTQYF TGTGCCATTAGGGGCGGGGGCGCAGATACGCAGTATTTT - - TRBJ2-3 TRBV10-3
CASSPPGLAGGQLETQYF TGTGCCAGCAGCCCCCCCGGACTAGCGGGGGGGCAGTTAGAGACCCAGTACTTC - TRBD2 TRBJ2-5 TRBV9
CSVGGIGGGGYGYTF TGCAGCGTTGGGGGAATAGGGGGAGGGGGCTATGGCTACACCTTC - - TRBJ1-2 TRBV29-1
CSAAGFYGYTF TGCAGCGCAGCGGGCTTCTATGGCTACACCTTC - - TRBJ1-2 TRBV29-1